Below, 3 T cell receptor beta chains from the same sample are listed, as sequenced in a study of Ad26.COV2.S vaccination and SARS-CoV-2 variants. This sample's treatment: approximately 18 received Ad26.COV2.S at low or high dose, single or two shots; five or six received placebo; per-sample allocation not given. Each sample was drawn 63 days after the first injection (of vaccine or placebo). Measured with immunoSEQ multiplex PCR; TCRdb has only the in-frame clones, and not every one. The profile covers around 270,000 clones, with around 85% appearing a single time and less than 3% taken by the ten largest. The starting material was peripheral blood, obtained in a trial of Ad26.COV2.S vaccine versus placebo. The receptors shown here come from a person aged 18-65 years who received the Ad26.COV2.S COVID-19 vaccine or a placebo.

The V gene is TRBV7-6, the J gene TRBJ2-5; possible D gene TRBD1, 5 bases. V was trimmed by 6 bases and J by 0 bases, leaving 8 bases between them. This CDR3 region has 13 residues. Germline V gene sequence: CDR1 SGHVS, CDR2 FNYEAQ. The CDR3 here is CASSRTYQETQYF. The CDR3, as DNA: TGTGCCAGCAGTCGGACATACCAAGAGACCCAGTACTTC.

This rearrangement joins TRBV5-5 to TRBJ2-1; 11 bases are shared with TRBD2. Germline-derived CDR1 and CDR2 are SGHKS and YYEKEE (reference sequence). V was pared by 2 bases and J by 6 bases, with 4 bases of the junction left unmatched. The CDR3 length is 15 residues. CDR3 nucleotides: TGTGCCAGCAGCTTAACTAGCGGGAGTTTCAATGAGCAGTTCTTC. Protein sequence: CASSLTSGSFNEQFF.

The rearrangement uses TRBV7-2 and TRBJ2-5, with 9 bases that match TRBD1. Germline V lookup: CDR1 SGHTA, CDR2 FQGNSA. The CDR3 is made up of 13 amino acids. V lost 5 bases, J lost 9 bases, and 7 bases stayed unmatched. The CDR3: CASSQGQGRAQYF. The CDR3 coding sequence is TGTGCCAGCAGCCAGGGACAGGGAAGGGCCCAGTACTTC. The variable domain in full, with the rest retrieved from reference TRBV7-2 and TRBJ2-5, is GAGVSQSPSNKVTEKGKDVELRCDPISGHTALYWYRQSLGQGLEFLIYFQGNSAPDKSGLPSDRFSAERTGGSVSTLTIQRTQQEDSAVYLCASSQGQGRAQYFGPGTRLLVL.